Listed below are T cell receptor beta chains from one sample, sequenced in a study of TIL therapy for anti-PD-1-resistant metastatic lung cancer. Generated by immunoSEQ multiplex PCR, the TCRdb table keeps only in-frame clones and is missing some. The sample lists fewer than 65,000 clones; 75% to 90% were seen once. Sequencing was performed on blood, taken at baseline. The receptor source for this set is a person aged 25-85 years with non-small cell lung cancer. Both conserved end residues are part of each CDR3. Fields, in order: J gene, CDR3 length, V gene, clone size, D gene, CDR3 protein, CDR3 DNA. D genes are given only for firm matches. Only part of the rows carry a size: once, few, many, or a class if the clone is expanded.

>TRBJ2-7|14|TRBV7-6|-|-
CASSLGGVLYEQYF
TGTGCCAGCAGCTTAGGGGGAGTGCTATACGAGCAGTACTTC
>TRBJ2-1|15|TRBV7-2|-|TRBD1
CASSARDRASNEQFF
TGTGCCAGCAGCGCAAGGGACAGGGCATCCAATGAGCAGTTCTTC
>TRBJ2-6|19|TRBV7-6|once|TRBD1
CASSTGTGRVFSGANVLTF
TGTGCCAGCAGCACCGGGACAGGGCGAGTATTCTCTGGGGCCAACGTCCTGACTTTC
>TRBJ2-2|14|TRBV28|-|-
CASSLFGAPGELFF
TGTGCCAGCAGTTTATTCGGGGCTCCCGGGGAGCTGTTTTTT
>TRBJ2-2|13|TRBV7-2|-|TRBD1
CASSLTGPGELFF
TGTGCCAGCAGCTTGACAGGGCCCGGGGAGCTGTTTTTT
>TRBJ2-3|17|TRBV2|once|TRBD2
CAAEGLAGDPSTDTQYF
TGTGCAGCAGAGGGACTAGCGGGGGACCCTAGCACAGATACGCAGTATTTT
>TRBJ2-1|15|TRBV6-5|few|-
CASSYHQVKGNEQFF
TGTGCCAGCAGTTATCATCAGGTAAAAGGCAATGAGCAGTTCTTC
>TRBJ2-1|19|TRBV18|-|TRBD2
CASSPLRLAGPSSYNEQFF
TGTGCCAGCTCACCACTCCGCCTAGCGGGACCCAGCTCCTACAATGAGCAGTTCTTC
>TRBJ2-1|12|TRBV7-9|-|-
CASSLGRDEQFF
TGTGCCAGCAGCTTAGGGAGGGATGAGCAGTTCTTC
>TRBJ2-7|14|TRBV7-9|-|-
CASSLETASGEQYF
TGTGCCAGCAGCTTAGAAACGGCCTCGGGGGAGCAGTACTTC
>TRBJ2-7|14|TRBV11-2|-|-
CASRRLLDTYEQYF
TGTGCCAGCAGACGCCTACTAGACACCTACGAGCAGTACTTC
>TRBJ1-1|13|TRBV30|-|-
CAWRLERNTEAFF
TGTGCCTGGAGGTTGGAGAGGAACACTGAAGCTTTCTTT
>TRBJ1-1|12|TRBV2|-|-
CASSGPRLEAFF
TGTGCCAGCAGTGGGCCTCGACTTGAAGCTTTCTTT
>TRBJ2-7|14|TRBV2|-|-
CASSEAAAGREQYF
TGTGCCAGCAGTGAAGCGGCGGCGGGGCGCGAGCAGTACTTC
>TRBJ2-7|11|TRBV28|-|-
CASSSGYEQYF
TGTGCCAGCTCTTCTGGTTACGAGCAGTACTTC
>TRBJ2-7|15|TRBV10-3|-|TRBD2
CAISETSGNAYEQYF
TGTGCCATCAGTGAGACTAGCGGGAACGCGTACGAGCAGTACTTC
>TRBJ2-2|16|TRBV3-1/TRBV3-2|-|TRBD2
CASSLGPAGVAGELFF
TGTGCCAGCAGCCTAGGTCCAGCGGGAGTCGCCGGGGAGCTGTTTTTT
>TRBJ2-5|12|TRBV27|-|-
CASRSGGETQYF
TGTGCCAGCAGATCAGGGGGGGAGACCCAGTACTTC
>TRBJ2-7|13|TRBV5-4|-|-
CASSSGTSDKQYF
TGTGCCAGCAGCTCCGGGACGTCAGACAAGCAGTACTTC
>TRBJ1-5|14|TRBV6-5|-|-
CASSTQYSNQPQHF
TGTGCCAGCAGTACTCAATATAGCAATCAGCCCCAGCATTTT
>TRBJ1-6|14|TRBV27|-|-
CASSLEGYNSPLHF
TGTGCCAGCAGTTTGGAGGGATATAATTCACCCCTCCACTTT
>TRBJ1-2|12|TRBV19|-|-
CASSNRVYGYTF
TGTGCCAGTAGTAACAGGGTTTATGGCTACACCTTC
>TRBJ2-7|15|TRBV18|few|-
CASSPFGGARDEQYF
TGTGCCAGCTCTCCCTTCGGCGGAGCTCGGGACGAGCAGTACTTC
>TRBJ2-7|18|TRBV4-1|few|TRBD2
CASSQATGYASGSDEQYF
TGCGCCAGCAGCCAAGCGACAGGGTACGCTAGCGGGAGCGACGAGCAGTACTTC
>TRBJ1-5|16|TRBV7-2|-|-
CASSSGAVISNQPQHF
TGTGCCAGCAGCTCTGGGGCAGTTATAAGCAATCAGCCCCAGCATTTT
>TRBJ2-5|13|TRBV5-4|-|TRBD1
CASRGQVGETQYF
TGTGCCAGCCGGGGACAGGTAGGAGAGACCCAGTACTTC
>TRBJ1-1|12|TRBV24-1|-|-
CATSDRQDEAFF
TGTGCCACCAGTGATAGACAGGATGAAGCTTTCTTT
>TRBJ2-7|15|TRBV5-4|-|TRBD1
CASSRSGTGSYEQYF
TGTGCCAGCAGCCGATCTGGGACAGGGAGTTACGAGCAGTACTTC
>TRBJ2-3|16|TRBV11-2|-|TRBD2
CASSLGSSGRTDTQYF
TGTGCCAGCAGCTTAGGGTCTAGCGGGCGCACAGATACGCAGTATTTT
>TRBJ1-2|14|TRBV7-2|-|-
CASSLADSYYGYTF
TGTGCCAGCAGCTTAGCGGACAGTTATTATGGCTACACCTTC
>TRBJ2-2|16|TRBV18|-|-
CASSPRTGWNTGELFF
TGTGCCAGCTCACCACGTACAGGGTGGAACACCGGGGAGCTGTTTTTT
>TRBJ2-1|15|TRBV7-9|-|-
CASTQWGPQPHEQFF
TGTGCCAGCACCCAGTGGGGGCCGCAGCCCCATGAGCAGTTCTTC
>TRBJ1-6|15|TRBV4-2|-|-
CASSQTEAYNSPLHF
TGTGCCAGCAGCCAGACCGAAGCGTATAATTCACCCCTCCACTTT
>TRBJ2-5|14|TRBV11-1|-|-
CASSLKWSQETQYF
TGTGCCAGCAGCTTAAAGTGGAGCCAAGAGACCCAGTACTTC
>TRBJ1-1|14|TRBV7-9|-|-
CASSFGGPGTEAFF
TGTGCCAGCAGCTTCGGGGGGCCAGGCACTGAAGCTTTCTTT
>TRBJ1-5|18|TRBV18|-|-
CASSPGYGRLISNQPQHF
TGTGCCAGCTCACCCGGGTACGGACGATTAATTAGCAATCAGCCCCAGCATTTT
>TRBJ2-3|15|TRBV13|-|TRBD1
CASSTRQGSTDTQYF
TGTGCCAGCAGCACTAGACAGGGGAGCACAGATACGCAGTATTTT
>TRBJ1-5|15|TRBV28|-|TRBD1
CASSLKGALSQPQHF
TGTGCCAGCAGTTTAAAGGGGGCGTTAAGTCAGCCCCAGCATTTT
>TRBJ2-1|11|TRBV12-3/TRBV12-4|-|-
CASSIGLRQFF
TGTGCCAGCAGCATTGGACTAAGGCAGTTCTTC
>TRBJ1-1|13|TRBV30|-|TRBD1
CAWNGQGNTEAFF
TGTGCCTGGAACGGACAGGGGAACACTGAAGCTTTCTTT
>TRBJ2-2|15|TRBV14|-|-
CASSRGTVNTGELFF
TGTGCCAGCAGCCGCGGGACAGTCAACACCGGGGAGCTGTTTTTT
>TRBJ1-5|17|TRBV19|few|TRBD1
CASSGTGTRYSNQPQHF
TGTGCCAGTAGCGGGACAGGGACGCGCTATAGCAATCAGCCCCAGCATTTT